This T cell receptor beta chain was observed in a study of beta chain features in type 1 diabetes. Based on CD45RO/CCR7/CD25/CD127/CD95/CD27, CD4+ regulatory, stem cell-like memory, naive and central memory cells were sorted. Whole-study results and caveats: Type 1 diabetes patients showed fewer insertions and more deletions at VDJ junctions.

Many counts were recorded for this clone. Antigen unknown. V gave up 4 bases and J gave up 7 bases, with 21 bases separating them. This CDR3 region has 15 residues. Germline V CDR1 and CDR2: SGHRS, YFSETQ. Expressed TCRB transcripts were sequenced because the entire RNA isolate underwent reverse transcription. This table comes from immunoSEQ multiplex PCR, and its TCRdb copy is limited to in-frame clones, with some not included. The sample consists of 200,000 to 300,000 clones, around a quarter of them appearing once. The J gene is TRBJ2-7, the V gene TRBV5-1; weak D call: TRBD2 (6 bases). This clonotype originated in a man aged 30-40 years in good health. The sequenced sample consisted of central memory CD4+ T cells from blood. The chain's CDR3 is CASSVTSIRQGEQYF. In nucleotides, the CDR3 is TGCGCCAGCAGCGTGACTAGTATCCGGCAGGGTGAGCAGTACTTC.